What follows are 32 T cell receptor beta chains derived from one specimen sequenced in a study of blood T cell repertoires in COVID-19. The table came from immunoSEQ multiplex PCR; TCRdb's copy has only in-frame clones and leaves some out. The profile shows about 270,000 clones, approximately 85% of them singletons. Specimen: PBMCs or T cells enriched from blood (not recorded which). The receptors were sampled from a woman aged 45-65 years with acute COVID-19.

The chain combines TRBV5-1 with TRBJ1-4, with D tentatively TRBD1 (5 bases). CDR3 length: 13 residues. Trimming pared 5 bases from V and 8 bases from J, leaving 13 bases between. The germline V gene has CDR1 SGHRS and CDR2 YFSETQ. The CDR3: CASRSGGDEKLFF. DNA for the CDR3: TGCGCCAGCAGAAGCGGGGGGGACGAAAAACTGTTTTTT.

The V and J genes are TRBV10-2 and TRBJ2-1, with a tentative D call TRBD2 (7 bases). The length of the CDR3 is 12 residues. In germline, CDR1 is WSHSY, CDR2 SAAADI. V was trimmed by 8 bases and J by 6 bases, leaving 11 bases between them. CDR3 in amino acids: CASGGAVNEQFF. The CDR3 DNA reads as TGCGCCAGCGGGGGGGCGGTCAATGAGCAGTTCTTC.

This chain joins TRBV3-1 (or the pseudogene TRBV3-2) and TRBJ1-4, with 9 bases that match TRBD1. CDR1 LGHDT and CDR2 YNNKEL come from the germline V gene (reference sequence). The junction had 17 bases not matched to a gene; V was cut back by 2 bases and J by 4 bases. The CDR3 totals 20 residues. CDR3 residues: CASSQQLAGTGFRGNEKLFF. DNA for the CDR3: TGTGCCAGCAGCCAACAACTGGCCGGGACAGGGTTCAGGGGTAATGAAAAACTGTTTTTT.

The rearrangement joins TRBV23-1 to TRBJ1-3, with D possibly being TRBD1 (6 bases). TRBV23-1 is annotated as an ORF whose role is uncertain. Deletions cut 0 bases from V and 0 bases from J, with 15 bases between. The length of the CDR3 is 18 residues. The CDR3 loop reads CASSQSVTGYLSGNTIYF. The CDR3 nucleotides are TGCGCCAGCAGTCAATCGGTCACAGGGTATCTCTCTGGAAACACCATATATTTT.

V is TRBV6-4 and J is TRBJ2-2, with 11 bases matching TRBD2. CDR3 length equals 16 residues. Germline trimming cut 5 bases from V and 4 bases from J; bases unmatched to any gene: 6. Germline CDR1 is MRHNA and CDR2 is SNTAGT. CDR3 sequence: CASSPLAGGSTGELFF. The CDR3 DNA follows: TGTGCCAGCAGTCCTCTAGCGGGGGGCTCCACCGGGGAGCTGTTTTTT.

CDR3 sequence: CASSRGQGQGYGYTF. In DNA, the CDR3 is TGTGCCAGTAGTAGGGGCCAGGGACAGGGTTATGGCTACACCTTC. This chain connects TRBV19 to TRBJ1-2; the match to TRBD1 covers 9 bases. Per the germline V gene, CDR1 is LNHDA and CDR2 is SQIVND (reference sequence). The CDR3 runs 15 residues. The V gene end was trimmed by 4 bases and the J gene end by 5 bases; junction bases not matched to a gene: 8.

This chain links TRBV7-9 with TRBJ1-6, with 7 nucleotides matching TRBD1. CDR3 length: 14 residues. The germline V gene has CDR1 SEHNR and CDR2 FQNEAQ (reference sequence). V shed 5 bases, J shed 7 bases, and the junction held 5 bases outside the gene matches. The CDR3 here is CASSDRVLNSPLHF. The DNA of the CDR3 is TGTGCCAGCAGCGACAGGGTATTGAATTCACCCCTCCACTTT.

This clone was observed once. V and J are TRBV19 and TRBJ1-5; possibly TRBD1 for D (5 bases). This CDR3 spans 16 amino acids. V lost 5 bases, J lost 1 base, and 15 bases lay in between. CDR1 is LNHDA, CDR2 SQIVND, per germline (reference sequence). The chain's CDR3 is CASSPGGGWSNQPQHF. The CDR3 nucleotides read TGTGCCAGTAGTCCCGGCGGGGGATGGAGCAATCAGCCCCAGCATTTT. Looking up the rest from reference TRBV19 and TRBJ1-5 gives the full variable domain: DGGITQSPKYLFRKEGQNVTLSCEQNLNHDAMYWYRQDPGQGLRLIYYSQIVNDFQKGDIAEGYSVSREKKESFPLTVTSAQKNPTAFYLCASSPGGGWSNQPQHFGDGTRLSIL.

The chain combines TRBV5-8 with TRBJ1-4; D is uncertain. Trimming removed 4 bases from V and 8 bases from J, with 21 bases in between. This CDR3 is 16 amino acids long. Germline lookup yields CDR1 SGHTS and CDR2 YDEGEE. The CDR3 DNA reads TGTGCCAGCAGCCCAGGCCGGGCCACGGGAGGGGAAAAACTGTTTTTT. This translates into CASSPGRATGGEKLFF.

The chain couples TRBV24-1 to TRBJ2-3; 9 nucleotides match TRBD2. V lost 3 bases and J lost 3; bases outside the gene matches: 6. Germline V gives CDR1 KGHDR, CDR2 SFDVKD. The CDR3 sequence is 16 residues long. The CDR3 loop reads CATSDRTSATTDTQYF. CDR3 DNA sequence: TGTGCCACCAGTGATCGGACTAGCGCGACTACAGATACGCAGTATTTT.

The V call is TRBV19, the J call TRBJ2-1, with D possibly TRBD2 on 5 matching bases. V was trimmed by 6 bases and J by 2 bases, leaving 14 bases between them. Per germline, CDR1 LNHDA and CDR2 SQIVND (reference sequence). The CDR3 covers 15 residues. The CDR3 nucleotides read TGTGCCAGTAGAAGGAGGAGCGAAGCCTACAATGAGCAGTTCTTC. It translates to CASRRRSEAYNEQFF. Drawing the rest from reference TRBV19 and TRBJ2-1, the complete variable domain is DGGITQSPKYLFRKEGQNVTLSCEQNLNHDAMYWYRQDPGQGLRLIYYSQIVNDFQKGDIAEGYSVSREKKESFPLTVTSAQKNPTAFYLCASRRRSEAYNEQFFGPGTRLTVL.

This chain links TRBV9 with TRBJ1-1; D gene unclear. V was cut by 4 bases and J by 0 bases, with 7 bases left in between. Germline CDR1 and CDR2: SGDLS and YYNGEE. CDR3 length: 13 amino acids. CDR3 sequence: CASSLSVNTEAFF. CDR3 bases: TGTGCCAGCAGCCTTTCGGTGAACACTGAAGCTTTCTTT.

The chain employs TRBV5-6 and TRBJ1-2; D unresolved. With 0 bases removed from V and 3 bases from J, the gap between germline ends came to 9 bases. The germline V gene has CDR1 SGHDT and CDR2 YYEEEE. This CDR3 has 14 amino acids. CDR3 loop: CASSLGQQYYGYTF. CDR3 DNA: TGTGCCAGCAGCTTGGGGCAACAGTACTATGGCTACACCTTC.

V and J are TRBV11-3 and TRBJ1-1; D unresolved. CDR3 length equals 13 residues. Per the germline V gene, CDR1 is SGHNT and CDR2 is YENEEA. The V end lost 3 bases, the J end lost 5 bases, and 10 bases lay between the germline ends. The CDR3 is CASSLFPGTEAFF. The CDR3 nucleotides read TGTGCCAGCAGCTTGTTTCCGGGTACTGAAGCTTTCTTT.

The gene calls are TRBV19 and TRBJ1-1; D unclear. The CDR3 spans 10 residues. The V gene lost 10 bases and the J gene lost 3 bases, with 6 bases spanning the gap. The germline V gene encodes CDR1 LNHDA and CDR2 SQIVND (reference sequence). The CDR3 is CATRDTEAFF. The CDR3 nucleotides are TGTGCCACTCGAGACACTGAAGCTTTCTTT.

J is TRBJ1-5 and V is TRBV2; 7 bases agree with TRBD1. CDR1 is SNHLY and CDR2 is FYNNEI in the germline V gene. The CDR3 spans 13 residues. V gave up 6 bases and J gave up 7 bases; unmatched junction bases: 6. For the CDR3, the DNA is TGTGCCAGCAGCGGGGACAGAACCCAGCCCCAGCATTTT. This translates into CASSGDRTQPQHF.

This chain uses TRBV7-2 with TRBJ2-3; D possibly corresponds to TRBD1 (5 bases). The CDR3 loop spans 15 amino acids. V lost 1 base and J lost 0, with 8 bases in between. Germline CDR1 is SGHTA and CDR2 is FQGNSA. This CDR3 reads CASSLGQPSTDTQYF. CDR3 DNA: TGTGCCAGCAGCTTAGGACAGCCTAGCACAGATACGCAGTATTTT.

The CDR3 DNA follows: TGTGCCAGTAGTCCCCGACAGATGGGTCCCTACGAGCAGTACTTC. It yields the protein CASSPRQMGPYEQYF. The chain recombines TRBV19 with TRBJ2-7, with a tentative D call TRBD1 (5 bases). V was shortened by 5 bases and J by 2 bases, with 16 bases between the two germline ends. CDR1 and CDR2 (germline): LNHDA, SQIVND (reference sequence). The CDR3 totals 15 residues. The variable domain in full, with the rest retrieved from reference TRBV19 and TRBJ2-7, is DGGITQSPKYLFRKEGQNVTLSCEQNLNHDAMYWYRQDPGQGLRLIYYSQIVNDFQKGDIAEGYSVSREKKESFPLTVTSAQKNPTAFYLCASSPRQMGPYEQYFGPGTRLTVT.

The chain carries TRBV7-2 and TRBJ1-2, with 8 bases lining up with TRBD1. CDR3 size: 14 residues. J was trimmed by 8 bases and V by 5 bases; bases with no gene match: 10. Per the germline V gene, CDR1 is SGHTA and CDR2 is FQGNSA. CDR3 in amino acids: CASSVLTGEHGYTF. CDR3 in DNA: TGTGCCAGCAGCGTCCTGACAGGGGAGCACGGCTACACCTTC.

This clone has just one count. The chain employs TRBV10-1 and TRBJ1-4, with TRBD1 as a possible D gene (6 bases). Germline V gives CDR1 WNHNN, CDR2 SYGVQD (reference sequence). Trimming shortened V by 2 bases and J by 0 bases, and 13 bases separated the two germline ends. This CDR3 contains 17 residues. As DNA, the CDR3 is TGCGCCAGCAGTGAGCCCCGGACAGTTGCAACTAATGAAAAACTGTTTTTT. Protein product: CASSEPRTVATNEKLFF.

V usage is TRBV5-1 and J usage is TRBJ1-6; 7 nucleotides line up with TRBD1. The CDR3 is 16 amino acids. Germline V lookup: CDR1 SGHRS, CDR2 YFSETQ. The junction had 2 bases not matched to a gene; V was cut back by 0 bases and J by 2 bases. The CDR3 region is CASSLDRGAYNSPLHF. The CDR3, as DNA: TGCGCCAGCAGCTTGGACAGGGGCGCCTATAATTCACCCCTCCACTTT.

The CDR3 region has the DNA TGTGCCAGCAGCTTGGTCAGGGACACTGAAGCTTTCTTT. It is translated as CASSLVRDTEAFF. The V and J genes are TRBV5-8 and TRBJ1-1; D may be TRBD1 (5 bases). The CDR3 spans 13 residues. The germline gives CDR1 SGHTS, CDR2 YDEGEE. V dropped 0 bases and J dropped 3 bases, with 6 bases sitting between them.

The V call is TRBV27, the J call TRBJ2-5; 8 bases are a match to TRBD1. The germline V gene has CDR1 MNHEY and CDR2 SMNVEV (reference sequence). Unmatched junction bases numbered 10, after V lost 5 bases and J lost 2 bases. The CDR3 contains 16 residues. The CDR3 DNA reads TGTGCCAGCAGTCTCTTCGGGACAGGCTATCAAGAGACCCAGTACTTC. This encodes CASSLFGTGYQETQYF.

This chain's CDR3 is CATSESGGNQPQHF. CDR3 nucleotide sequence: TGTGCCACCAGTGAATCAGGTGGAAATCAGCCCCAGCATTTT. The chain combines TRBV24-1 with TRBJ1-5; D gene ambiguous. This CDR3 is built from 14 residues. CDR1 and CDR2 from the germline V gene are KGHDR and SFDVKD. With 4 bases removed from V and 4 bases from J, the gap between germline ends came to 10 bases.

V gene TRBV21-1 combines with J gene TRBJ1-4; the table names TRBD1, a call not compared with the DNA. TRBV21-1 is shown as a pseudogene. The CDR3 has 14 residues. The CDR3 spells CASSKVRVNEKLFF. The CDR3 coding sequence is TGTGCCAGCAGCAAAGTCAGGGTAAATGAAAAACTGTTTTTT.

The V gene is TRBV6-6, the J gene TRBJ1-5; 8 positions match TRBD1. The CDR3 loop spans 15 amino acids. Trimming at V came to 5 bases and at J to 5 bases, leaving 8 bases not matched to a gene. Per the germline V gene, CDR1 is MNHNY and CDR2 is SVGAGI (reference sequence). The CDR3 region is CASSLRTGRDQPQHF. In nucleotides, the CDR3 is TGTGCCAGCAGTCTTCGGACAGGGAGGGATCAGCCCCAGCATTTT.

V is TRBV9 and J is TRBJ1-1, with D unclear. Trimming cost V 0 bases and J 5 bases, with 8 bases left between them. This CDR3 spans 13 amino acids. Germline V gene lookup returns CDR1 SGDLS and CDR2 YYNGEE. Here the CDR3 DNA reads TGTGCCAGCAGCGTAGGCAGGATAACTGAAGCTTTCTTT. Translating gives CASSVGRITEAFF.

The CDR3 here is CASSKPGQGFSGNQPQHF. CDR3 coding DNA: TGTGCCAGTAGTAAACCGGGACAGGGGTTTTCTGGCAATCAGCCCCAGCATTTT. This rearrangement joins TRBV19 to TRBJ1-5; 10 bases are a match to TRBD1. This CDR3 has 18 residues. V shed 4 bases, J shed 2 bases, and the junction held 11 bases outside the gene matches. Germline-derived CDR1 and CDR2 are LNHDA and SQIVND (reference sequence).

A remark on this clone: One junction end disagrees with the germline gene, perhaps due to a read error. V usage is TRBV9 and J usage is TRBJ2-5; weak D call: TRBD1 (6 bases). Per the germline V gene, CDR1 is SGDLS and CDR2 is YYNGEE. CDR3 size: 15 residues. The CDR3 protein is CASSLRAGQQETQYF. DNA of the CDR3: TGTGCCAGCAGCCTCAGAGCCGGACAGCAAGAAACCCAGTACTTC.

The chain is built from TRBV5-4 and TRBJ2-1; 13 bases map to TRBD2. The CDR3 spans 16 residues. V trimming: 5 bases; J trimming: 9 bases; junction bases outside the gene matches: 11. Germline CDR1 is SGHNT and CDR2 is YYREEE (reference sequence). CDR3: CASSPGLAGEMGEQFF. CDR3 coding DNA: TGTGCCAGCAGTCCAGGACTAGCGGGGGAGATGGGTGAGCAGTTCTTC.

The chain combines TRBV5-5 with TRBJ1-1; 8 bases match TRBD1. The junction had 5 bases not matched to a gene; V was cut back by 2 bases and J by 5 bases. There are 14 residues in the CDR3. Germline-derived CDR1 and CDR2 are SGHKS and YYEKEE (reference sequence). The DNA of the CDR3 is TGTGCCAGCAGCTTCAGGGGGCAGGGGACTGAAGCTTTCTTT. It specifies CASSFRGQGTEAFF.

The DNA of the CDR3 is TGTGCCAGCAGCTTATCGGGGGCGACAGGGGACGGCTACACCTTC. This translates into CASSLSGATGDGYTF. This chain uses TRBV7-3 with TRBJ1-2; 8 nucleotides agree with TRBD1. The CDR3 totals 15 residues. The trim removed 2 bases at V and 8 bases at J, leaving 10 bases unmatched. Germline CDR1 and CDR2: SGHTA and FQGTGA.